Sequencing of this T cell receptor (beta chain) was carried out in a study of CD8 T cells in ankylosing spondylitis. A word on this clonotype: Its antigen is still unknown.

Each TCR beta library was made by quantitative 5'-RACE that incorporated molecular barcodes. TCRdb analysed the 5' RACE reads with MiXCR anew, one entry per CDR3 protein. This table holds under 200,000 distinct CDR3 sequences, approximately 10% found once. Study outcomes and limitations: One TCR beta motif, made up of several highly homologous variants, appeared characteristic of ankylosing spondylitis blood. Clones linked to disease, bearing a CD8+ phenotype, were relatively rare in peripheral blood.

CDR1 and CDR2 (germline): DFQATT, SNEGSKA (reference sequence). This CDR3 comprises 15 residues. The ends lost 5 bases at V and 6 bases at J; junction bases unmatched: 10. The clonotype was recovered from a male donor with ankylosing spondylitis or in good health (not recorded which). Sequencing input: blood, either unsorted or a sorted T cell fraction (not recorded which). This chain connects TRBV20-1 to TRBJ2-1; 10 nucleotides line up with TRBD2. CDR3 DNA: TGCAGTGCTCGAAGGAGCGGGAGGGCCGCCAATGAGCAGTTCTTC. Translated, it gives CSARRSGRAANEQFF.